This record looks at one T cell receptor beta chain sequence and its context. Antigen unknown. The method was immunoSEQ multiplex PCR; TCRdb's version includes in-frame clones alone and lacks a portion of them. The sample includes fewer than 40,000 clones, about 80% of them seen just once. The source of the sample is a study of vaccination effects on CD4 cells after COVID-19. ViraFEST expansion of antigen-specific CD4+ T cells with viral peptide pools preceded sequencing. Culturing for more than 9 days preceded CD4+ T cell isolation. The vaccine given was either BNT162b2 or mRNA-1273, in two doses. The CDR3 runs to 17 residues. Germline assignment: CDR1 LNHDA and CDR2 SQIVND (reference sequence). J gave up 4 bases and V 4 bases, and 11 bases lay outside the gene matches.

Specimen: CD4+ T cells from PBMCs cultured with HCoV-NL63 spike peptides, collected after COVID-19 vaccination. The rearrangement joins TRBV19 to TRBJ2-5; 11 bases fit TRBD2. This sequence was found in a human donor who received a COVID-19 vaccine. Some clones in this sample may be carry-over from other donors' samples. The CDR3 is CASSNPRVAGGRETQYF. As DNA, the CDR3 is TGTGCCAGTAGTAACCCTAGGGTAGCGGGGGGGAGAGAGACCCAGTACTTC.